A single sample gave rise to the 12 T cell receptor beta chains below, sequenced in a study of response to subunit inactivated influenza vaccine. One entry per CDR3 protein, called by TCRdb with MiXCR from the RT-PCR reads. The table shows under 850,000 distinct CDR3 sequences, with about 18% occurring only once. The sequences come from PBMCs from blood, collected around 5 days after vaccination. The receptors here all came from a man in his fifties who received an inactivated influenza vaccine.

There are a few counts of this clonotype. The rearrangement links TRBV24-1 to TRBJ1-1, with D perhaps TRBD1 (5 bases). CDR3 size: 14 residues. Germline V gives CDR1 KGHDR, CDR2 SFDVKD. Trimming pared 3 bases from V and 4 bases from J, leaving 11 bases between. The CDR3 nucleotides read TGTGCCACCAGTGATACGGGACGAGGCACTGAAGCTTTCTTT. Translating gives CATSDTGRGTEAFF.

A few counts support this clonotype. V usage is TRBV7-2 and J usage is TRBJ2-2; possible D gene TRBD2, 6 bases. Germline values: CDR1 SGHTA, CDR2 FQGNSA. CDR3 length equals 16 residues. Trimming shortened V by 4 bases and J by 4 bases, and 16 bases separated the two germline ends. CDR3 nucleotides: TGTGCCAGCAGCTACGGGACTCTGCCAGGCACCGGGGAGCTGTTTTTT. This encodes CASSYGTLPGTGELFF. Together with reference TRBV7-2 and TRBJ2-2, the CDR3 gives the full variable domain: GAGVSQSPSNKVTEKGKDVELRCDPISGHTALYWYRQSLGQGLEFLIYFQGNSAPDKSGLPSDRFSAERTGGSVSTLTIQRTQQEDSAVYLCASSYGTLPGTGELFFGEGSRLTVL.

V usage is TRBV4-3 and J usage is TRBJ2-1; the D gene is possibly TRBD2 (6 bases). The V and J ends lost 1 base and 6 bases respectively, with 16 bases between them. From germline, CDR1 is LGHNA and CDR2 YSLEER. CDR3 length: 16 residues. In DNA, the CDR3 is TGCGCCAGCAGCCAAGTCGGGCGGGGAAGGCCCAATGAGCAGTTCTTC. Its protein is CASSQVGRGRPNEQFF.

This clonotype was observed at least ten times. CDR3 in amino acids: CATSRAGTAYNEQFF. CDR3 DNA: TGTGCCACCAGCAGGGCCGGGACAGCCTACAATGAGCAGTTCTTC. This chain joins TRBV15 and TRBJ2-1; 7 positions agree with TRBD1. CDR1 LNHNV and CDR2 YYDKDF come from the germline V gene (reference sequence). V gave up 3 bases and J gave up 2 bases; unmatched junction bases: 4. The CDR3 covers 15 residues.

The sample holds a few counts of this clonotype. The chain is built from TRBV29-1 and TRBJ2-3; TRBD2 might be the D (7 bases). Trimming removed 3 bases from V and 2 bases from J, with 12 bases in between. This CDR3 region has 14 residues. In germline, CDR1 is SQVTM, CDR2 ANQGSEA. DNA of the CDR3: TGCAGCGTTGAGCGGGGGCCCACCACAGATACGCAGTATTTT. The encoded protein is CSVERGPTTDTQYF.

This clonotype was observed a handful of times. The chain combines TRBV12-3 or TRBV12-4 with TRBJ2-3; D might be TRBD1 or TRBD2, each matching 5 bases. The CDR3 is 14 residues long. V was clipped by 6 bases and J by 2 bases, with 12 bases between them. The CDR3 coding sequence is TGTGCCAGCAGGCCCGGGGCCCTCACAGATACGCAGTATTTT. This codes for CASRPGALTDTQYF.

The chain combines TRBV20-1 with TRBJ2-5; 7 nucleotides align to TRBD2. V gave up 0 bases and J gave up 4 bases; unmatched junction bases: 5. Per the germline V gene, CDR1 is DFQATT and CDR2 is SNEGSKA (reference sequence). The CDR3 consists of 14 residues. CDR3 region: CSARDSPGGETQYF. The CDR3 DNA is TGCAGTGCTAGAGATTCCCCGGGGGGAGAGACCCAGTACTTC.

The rearrangement links TRBV7-3 to TRBJ2-3; 7 nucleotides line up with TRBD2. This CDR3 spans 16 amino acids. Trimming removed 4 bases from V and 6 bases from J; junction bases left unmatched: 13. CDR1 is SGHTA and CDR2 is FQGTGA in the germline V gene. This CDR3 reads CASSSWVAGASDTQYF. Here the CDR3 DNA reads TGTGCCAGCAGCTCGTGGGTCGCGGGAGCGTCCGATACGCAGTATTTT.

The rearrangement uses TRBV20-1 and TRBJ2-7; D is possibly TRBD1 or TRBD2 (6 bases each). Deletions cut 4 bases from V and 5 bases from J, with 15 bases between. The CDR3 consists of 13 residues. The germline CDR1 and CDR2 sequences are DFQATT and SNEGSKA (reference sequence). The CDR3 region is CSATNRGPHEQYF. CDR3 DNA: TGCAGTGCTACGAACCGGGGGCCCCACGAGCAGTACTTC.

This clonotype was detected only a few times. For the CDR3, the DNA is TGTGCCAGCAGTGACGGGACTCGCAAGAATACGCAGTATTTT. Residues: CASSDGTRKNTQYF. The chain uses TRBV6-1 and TRBJ2-3; possible D gene TRBD2, 6 bases. Germline V gene data show CDR1 as MNHNS and CDR2 as SASEGT. The CDR3 totals 14 residues. The V and J ends lost 3 bases and 7 bases respectively, with 14 bases between them.

This clonotype was observed a handful of times. The V and J genes are TRBV6-1 and TRBJ2-7, with D tentatively TRBD1 (5 bases). V was trimmed by 9 bases and J by 3 bases, leaving 15 bases between them. Germline lookup yields CDR1 MNHNS and CDR2 SASEGT. This CDR3 region has 13 residues. The CDR3 loop reads CASKRQLDYEQYF. CDR3 nucleotides: TGTGCCAGTAAAAGACAGCTAGACTACGAGCAGTACTTC.

This clonotype occurred a few times. The chain employs TRBV4-2 and TRBJ2-2; a weak D match, TRBD2 (7 bases). The germline V gene encodes CDR1 LGHNA and CDR2 YNFKEQ. Trimming shortened V by 3 bases and J by 3 bases, and 11 bases separated the two germline ends. The CDR3 totals 15 residues. The CDR3 reads CASSQRGGDTGELFF. CDR3 DNA: TGTGCCAGCAGCCAGAGGGGGGGCGACACCGGGGAGCTGTTTTTT.